This T cell receptor beta chain was captured in a study of OX40 agonist ivuxolimab in advanced cancers. Study observations and caveats: The mean number of expanded clones was higher in CD8+ T cells than in CD4+.

The V and J ends lost 5 bases and 9 bases, in that order; junction bases with no gene match: 10. This CDR3 is 14 amino acids long. In germline, CDR1 is MNHEY, CDR2 SMNVEV (reference sequence). Note on this clone: Its specificity is unknown.

Assay used: immunoSEQ multiplex PCR; TCRdb lists only in-frame clones, some missing. The table includes 45,000 or so clones, 88% detected once. This sample comprised CD4+ or CD8+ T cells sorted from blood, obtained in a trial of the OX40 agonist ivuxolimab. This sequence joins TRBV27 and TRBJ2-7, with TRBD2 matching 10 bases. The TCR was taken from an adult with an advanced solid tumor such as melanoma, head and neck, liver or kidney cancer. CDR3 sequence: CASSPRTSGDGQYF. The CDR3 DNA reads as TGTGCCAGCAGTCCCCGGACTAGCGGCGACGGGCAGTACTTC.